This record covers a single TCR beta chain. Per germline, CDR1 SGHAT and CDR2 FQNNGV. V shed 5 bases and J shed 1 base, with 7 bases lying between them. The CDR3 is 13 amino acids. The sample comes from a study of blood T cell repertoires in COVID-19. As originally analysed: Researchers report that nucleated cell counts were estimated from reference gene primer amplification. Repertoires were generated with immunoSEQ multiplex PCR, while TCRdb's copy carries only in-frame clones and drops some. V and J calls and clone size follow that table, whereas D and trimming were derived from the DNA. The top ten clones hold roughly 2% of a sample with over 85,000 clones, roughly nine tenths of them seen once.

The genes are TRBV11-2 and TRBJ2-3; D not certain. Source material: peripheral blood. This sequence was found in a man in his forties or fifties with active COVID-19. The CDR3 protein is CASSPSGTDTQYF. As DNA, the CDR3 is TGTGCCAGCAGCCCTAGTGGCACAGATACGCAGTATTTT.